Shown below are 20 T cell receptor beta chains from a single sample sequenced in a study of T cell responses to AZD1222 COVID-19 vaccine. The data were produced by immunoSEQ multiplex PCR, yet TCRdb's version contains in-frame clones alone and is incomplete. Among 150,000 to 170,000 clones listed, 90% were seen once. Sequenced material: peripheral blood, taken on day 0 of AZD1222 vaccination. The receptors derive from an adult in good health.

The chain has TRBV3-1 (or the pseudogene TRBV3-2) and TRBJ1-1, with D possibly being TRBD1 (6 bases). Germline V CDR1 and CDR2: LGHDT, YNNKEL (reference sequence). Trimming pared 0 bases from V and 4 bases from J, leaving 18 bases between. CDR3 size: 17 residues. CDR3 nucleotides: TGTGCCAGCAGCCAAGATGAATGGGTCGCAGGGGTCACTGAAGCTTTCTTT. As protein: CASSQDEWVAGVTEAFF.

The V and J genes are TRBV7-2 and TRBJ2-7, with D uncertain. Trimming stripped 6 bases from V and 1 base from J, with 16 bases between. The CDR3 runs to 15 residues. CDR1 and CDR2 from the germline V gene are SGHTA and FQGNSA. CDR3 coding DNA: TGTGCCAGCAGTACGTGGGCCCGTCGGTCCTACGAGCAGTACTTC. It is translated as CASSTWARRSYEQYF.

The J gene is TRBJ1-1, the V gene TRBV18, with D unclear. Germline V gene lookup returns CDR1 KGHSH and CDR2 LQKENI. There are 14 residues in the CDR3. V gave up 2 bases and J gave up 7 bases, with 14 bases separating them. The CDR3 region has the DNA TGTGCCAGCTCACCAGGTGGGCGGACCTTTGAAGCTTTCTTT. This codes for CASSPGGRTFEAFF.

The CDR3 DNA follows: TGTGCCAGCAGCTTAATGGGAGCGGCCGGGGAGCTGTTTTTT. Its protein product is CASSLMGAAGELFF. The chain carries TRBV11-3 and TRBJ2-2, with D maybe TRBD2 (5 bases). The V gene's germline CDR1 is SGHNT and CDR2 YENEEA. Trimming cost V 2 bases and J 6 bases, with 10 bases left between them. The CDR3 extends over 14 amino acids.

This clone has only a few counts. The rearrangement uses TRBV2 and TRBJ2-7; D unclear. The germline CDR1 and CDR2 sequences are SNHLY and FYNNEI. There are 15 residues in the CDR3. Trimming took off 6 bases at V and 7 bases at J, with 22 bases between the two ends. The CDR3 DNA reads TGTGCCAGCAGGGAACGGTTCGGACCAGTGGGGGAGCAGTACTTC. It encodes CASRERFGPVGEQYF.

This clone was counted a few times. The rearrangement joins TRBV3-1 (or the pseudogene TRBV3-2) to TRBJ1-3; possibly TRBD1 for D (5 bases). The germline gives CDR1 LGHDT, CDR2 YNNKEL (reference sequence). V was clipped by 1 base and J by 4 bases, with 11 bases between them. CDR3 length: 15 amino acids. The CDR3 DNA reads TGTGCCAGCAGCCAAGGCAGGGTTTGGGGAAACACCATATATTTT. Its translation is CASSQGRVWGNTIYF.

CDR3 residues: CASTLRGTDTQYF. For the CDR3, the DNA is TGTGCCAGCACCCTTCGAGGCACAGATACGCAGTATTTT. The chain uses TRBV2 and TRBJ2-3, with no clear D. Trimming took off 7 bases at V and 1 base at J, with 9 bases between the two ends. This CDR3 contains 13 residues. Looked up from germline, CDR1 is SNHLY and CDR2 is FYNNEI. Supplemented by reference TRBV2 and TRBJ2-3, the full variable domain reads EPEVTQTPSHQVTQMGQEVILRCVPISNHLYFYWYRQILGQKVEFLVSFYNNEISEKSEIFDDQFSVERPDGSNFTLKIRSTKLEDSAMYFCASTLRGTDTQYFGPGTRLTVL.

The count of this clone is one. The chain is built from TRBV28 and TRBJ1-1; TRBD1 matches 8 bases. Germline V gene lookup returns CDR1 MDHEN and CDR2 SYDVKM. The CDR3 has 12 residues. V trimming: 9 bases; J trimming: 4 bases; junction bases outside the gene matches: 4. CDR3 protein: CASHDRGTEAFF. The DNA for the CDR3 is TGTGCCAGTCATGACAGGGGCACTGAAGCTTTCTTT. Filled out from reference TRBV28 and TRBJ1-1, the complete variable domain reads DVKVTQSSRYLVKRTGEKVFLECVQDMDHENMFWYRQDPGLGLRLIYFSYDVKMKEKGDIPEGYSVSREKKERFSLILESASTNQTSMYLCASHDRGTEAFFGQGTRLTVV.

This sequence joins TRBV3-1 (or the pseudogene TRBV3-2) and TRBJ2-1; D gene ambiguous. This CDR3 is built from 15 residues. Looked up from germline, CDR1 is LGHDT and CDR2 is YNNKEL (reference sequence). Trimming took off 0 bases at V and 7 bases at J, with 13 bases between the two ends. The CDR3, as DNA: TGTGCCAGCAGCCAAGATCAGATCGTGGGGAATGAGCAGTTCTTC. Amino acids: CASSQDQIVGNEQFF.

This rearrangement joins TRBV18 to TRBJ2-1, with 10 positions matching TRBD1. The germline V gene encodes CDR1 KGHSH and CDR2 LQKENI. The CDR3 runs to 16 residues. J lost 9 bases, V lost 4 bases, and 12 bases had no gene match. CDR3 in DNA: TGTGCCAGCTCACGAACCGGGACAGGGGAATTGGCTGAGCAGTTCTTC. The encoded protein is CASSRTGTGELAEQFF. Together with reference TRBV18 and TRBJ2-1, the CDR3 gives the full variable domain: NAGVMQNPRHLVRRRGQEARLRCSPMKGHSHVYWYRQLPEEGLKFMVYLQKENIIDESGMPKERFSAEFPKEGPSILRIQQVVRGDSAAYFCASSRTGTGELAEQFFGPGTRLTVL.

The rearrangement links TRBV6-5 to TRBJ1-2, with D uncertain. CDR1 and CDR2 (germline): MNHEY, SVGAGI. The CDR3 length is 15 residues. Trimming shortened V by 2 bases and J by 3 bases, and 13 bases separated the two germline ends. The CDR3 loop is CASSYLRPWDYGYTF. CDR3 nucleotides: TGTGCCAGCAGTTACCTAAGGCCTTGGGACTATGGCTACACCTTC.

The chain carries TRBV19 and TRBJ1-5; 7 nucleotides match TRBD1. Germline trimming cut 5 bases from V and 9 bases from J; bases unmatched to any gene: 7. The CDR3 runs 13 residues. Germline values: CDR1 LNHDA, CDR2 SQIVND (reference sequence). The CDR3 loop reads CASSQTGDWPQHF. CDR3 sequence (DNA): TGTGCCAGTAGTCAAACAGGGGACTGGCCCCAGCATTTT.

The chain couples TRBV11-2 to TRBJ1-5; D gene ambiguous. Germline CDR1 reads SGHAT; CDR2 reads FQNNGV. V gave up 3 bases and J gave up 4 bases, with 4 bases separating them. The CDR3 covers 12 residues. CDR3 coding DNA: TGTGCCAGCAGCTTTGAAAATCAGCCCCAGCATTTT. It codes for CASSFENQPQHF.

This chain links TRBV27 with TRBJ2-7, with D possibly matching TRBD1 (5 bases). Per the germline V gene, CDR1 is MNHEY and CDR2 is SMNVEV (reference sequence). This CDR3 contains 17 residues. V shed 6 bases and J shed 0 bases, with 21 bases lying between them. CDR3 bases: TGTGCCAGCAGACCGGACAAAACCTACTCCTCCTCCTACGAGCAGTACTTC. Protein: CASRPDKTYSSSYEQYF.

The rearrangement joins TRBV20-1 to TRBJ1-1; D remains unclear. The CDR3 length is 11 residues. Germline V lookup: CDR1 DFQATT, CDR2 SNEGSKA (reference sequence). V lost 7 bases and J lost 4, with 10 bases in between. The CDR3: CSGRRGTEAFF. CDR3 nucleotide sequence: TGCAGTGGTCGCCGGGGCACTGAAGCTTTCTTT.

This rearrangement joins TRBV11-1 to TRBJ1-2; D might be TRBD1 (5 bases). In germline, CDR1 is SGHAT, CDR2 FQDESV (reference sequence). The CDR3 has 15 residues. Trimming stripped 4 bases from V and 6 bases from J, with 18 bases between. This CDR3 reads CASSSSGTEYDGYTF. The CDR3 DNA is TGTGCCAGCAGCTCATCCGGGACGGAGTATGATGGCTACACCTTC.

The DNA for the CDR3 is TGCGCCAGCAGCCAAAGGGAGGGGAACTATGGCTACACCTTC. Residues: CASSQREGNYGYTF. The chain is built from TRBV4-1 and TRBJ1-2; the D gene is possibly TRBD1 (5 bases). Trimming stripped 2 bases from V and 2 bases from J, with 9 bases between. CDR3 length: 14 residues. Germline V CDR1 and CDR2: MGHRA, YSYEKL.

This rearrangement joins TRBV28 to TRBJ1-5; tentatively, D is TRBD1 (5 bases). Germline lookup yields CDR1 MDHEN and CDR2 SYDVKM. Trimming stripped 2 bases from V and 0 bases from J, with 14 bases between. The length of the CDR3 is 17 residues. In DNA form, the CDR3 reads TGTGCCAGCAGTTTACCCCGACAGAGTTATAGCAATCAGCCCCAGCATTTT. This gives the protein CASSLPRQSYSNQPQHF.

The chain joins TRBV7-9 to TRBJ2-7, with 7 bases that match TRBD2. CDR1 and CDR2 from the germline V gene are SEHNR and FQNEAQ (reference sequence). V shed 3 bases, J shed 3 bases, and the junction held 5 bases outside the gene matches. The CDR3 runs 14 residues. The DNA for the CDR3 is TGTGCCAGCAGCTTCAGGGAGGGCCGCTACGAGCAGTACTTC. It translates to CASSFREGRYEQYF.

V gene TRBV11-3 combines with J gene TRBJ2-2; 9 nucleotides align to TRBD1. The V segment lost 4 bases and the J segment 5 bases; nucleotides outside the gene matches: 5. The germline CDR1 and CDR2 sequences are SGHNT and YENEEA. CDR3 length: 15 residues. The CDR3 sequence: CASSWGQGVTGELFF. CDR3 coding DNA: TGTGCCAGCAGCTGGGGACAGGGTGTAACCGGGGAGCTGTTTTTT.